This T cell receptor beta chain is from a study of identical twins. Unique molecular identifiers were present on cDNA, and template switching added a universal primer site. TCRdb ran MiXCR on the 5' RACE reads and lists one entry per CDR3 protein. In the table there are 200,000 to 250,000 distinct CDR3 sequences, 10% to 15% of which are singletons. In addition, the sample was reused for a study of yellow fever vaccine responses in identical twins.

The receptor was derived from a woman younger than 35 in good health. The specimen sequenced was memory (CD45RO+) T cells sorted from blood.

CDR3 sequence: CSASRPGGREQYF. In DNA form, the CDR3 reads TGCAGTGCTAGCCGCCCGGGGGGTCGGGAGCAGTACTTC. This sequence joins TRBV20-1 and TRBJ2-7; 7 bases are a match to TRBD2. The V gene end was trimmed by 3 bases and the J gene end by 7 bases; junction bases not matched to a gene: 9. The CDR3 length is 13 residues. The germline CDR1 and CDR2 sequences are DFQATT and SNEGSKA (reference sequence).